Listed below are T cell receptor beta chains from one sample, sequenced in a study of control samples from healthy donors and cancer patients. Clones were read by immunoSEQ multiplex PCR, and TCRdb kept only the in-frame ones, dropping some. The data contain some 160,000 clones, about 89% of them singletons. Input material: blood. The source of these receptors is a man aged 25 to 40 in good health. CDR3s include the opening cysteine and the closing phenylalanine or tryptophan.

V: TRBV18
length: 14
CDR3: CASSSDRQGKPQHF

V: TRBV4-2
length: 13
CDR3: CASSQGGNSPLHF

V: TRBV6-1
length: 16
CDR3: CASSEADGGSGNTIYF

V: TRBV3-1/TRBV3-2
length: 16
CDR3: CASSQDRVGGGYGYTF

V: TRBV11-2
length: 13
CDR3: CASSLDRADTQYF

V: TRBV4-3
length: 14
CDR3: CASSQVVKGQPQHF

V: TRBV4-1
length: 12
CDR3: CASSQAGNTIYF

V: TRBV19
length: 16
CDR3: CASSMSASSGNQPQHF

V: TRBV6-4
length: 15
CDR3: CASSDEAATYNEQFF

V: TRBV7-2
length: 15
CDR3: CASSFLFSGPYEQYF

V: TRBV7-2
length: 17
CDR3: CASSGGTSGSWTGELFF

V: TRBV29-1
length: 13
CDR3: CSVEDGRFMEQYF

V: TRBV6-2/TRBV6-3
length: 13
CDR3: CASSYLYQETQYF

V: TRBV28
length: 16
CDR3: CASSFPGQGRGNEQFF

V: TRBV6-5
length: 13
CDR3: CAIGEVWNTEAFF

V: TRBV7-9
length: 14
CDR3: CASSFSSGSYEQYF

V: TRBV7-3
length: 15
CDR3: CASSRLAGDRDTQYF

V: TRBV5-8
length: 16
CDR3: CASSRGTSGVLETQYF

V: TRBV11-2
length: 19
CDR3: CASSTSGRTGGHTRYEQYF

V: TRBV18
length: 13
CDR3: CASSQGLNTEAFF

V: TRBV4-3
length: 15
CDR3: CASSQDGEDQETQYF

V: TRBV6-2/TRBV6-3
length: 14
CDR3: CASSGGRATDTQYF

V: TRBV24-1
length: 14
CDR3: CATSRRNSNQPQHF

V: TRBV24-1
length: 12
CDR3: CATVATEGTQYF

V: TRBV7-2
length: 16
CDR3: CASSLGLGPALGEQYF

V: TRBV5-1
length: 16
CDR3: CASSFLAGDNTGELFF

V: TRBV11-3
length: 13
CDR3: CASSTGGSTEAFF

V: TRBV3-1/TRBV3-2
length: 12
CDR3: CASSQAGNTIYF

V: TRBV21-1
length: 12
CDR3: CASSKGGRRAFF

V: TRBV5-6
length: 12
CDR3: CASSTRTDTQYF

V: TRBV7-2
length: 15
CDR3: CASSLTGAGYDEQFF

V: TRBV11-3
length: 17
CDR3: CASSLGPPGQSSYEQYF

V: TRBV27
length: 16
CDR3: CASSLTGGALFYEQYF

V: TRBV9
length: 13
CDR3: CASNEGAGTEAFF

V: TRBV6-2/TRBV6-3
length: 14
CDR3: CASSYRRSTDTQYF

V: TRBV7-2
length: 15
CDR3: CASSSRGQGSTEAFF

V: TRBV5-4
length: 13
CDR3: CASSRTSNTEAFF

V: TRBV24-1
length: 15
CDR3: CATSDSGRGTDTQYF

V: TRBV7-2
length: 13
CDR3: CASGPRRTDTQYF

V: TRBV14
length: 15
CDR3: CASSQGQRVNNEQFF

V: TRBV19
length: 15
CDR3: CASSKAKVGNYGYTF

V: TRBV10-3
length: 15
CDR3: CAISGTPGSTDTQYF

V: TRBV12-3/TRBV12-4
length: 12
CDR3: CASSIGLAEQFF

V: TRBV5-4
length: 14
CDR3: CASSSGPKSYEQYF

V: TRBV18
length: 13
CDR3: CASSPFSSSPLHF

V: TRBV7-3
length: 12
CDR3: CASSSGAGTLTF

V: TRBV21-1
length: 17
CDR3: CASSKSGMGQGNSPLHF

V: TRBV9
length: 16
CDR3: CASSVDGSGGLETQYF

V: TRBV3-1/TRBV3-2
length: 16
CDR3: CASSQDQGTVGETQYF

V: TRBV19
length: 16
CDR3: CASSGRGGSNKNIQYF